This T cell receptor (beta chain) was identified during a study of T cells in Graves' hyperthyroidism and ophthalmopathy. Findings of the study overall: Blood shared most expanded thyroid clonotypes above 0.001.

From germline, CDR1 is SGHTA and CDR2 FQGTGA. Trimming at V came to 8 bases and at J to 4 bases, leaving 6 bases not matched to a gene. This CDR3 comprises 14 residues. Amplification yielded TCR beta CDR3 regions, with RNA transcripts as the source. Using the HTBI primer set, a first-round RT-PCR was run on the TCR CDR3. TCRdb used MiXCR to reprocess the multiplex PCR reads, holding one entry per CDR3 protein. The sample yields 500,000 to 600,000 distinct CDR3 sequences, more than 45% seen once. Diagnosis relied on clinical symptoms, serum thyroxine and TRAb, thyroid ultrasound and orbital computed tomography. With respect to this clonotype: Its antigen is currently unknown.

This TCR was sampled from an adult woman with Graves' disease, either hyperthyroidism or ophthalmopathy (not recorded which). Sequenced input: peripheral blood or thyroid tissue (not recorded which). V usage is TRBV7-3 and J usage is TRBJ2-5, with 11 bases lining up with TRBD2. CDR3 in amino acids: CASALAGGGETQYF. Here the CDR3 DNA reads TGTGCCAGCGCCCTAGCGGGAGGAGGAGAGACCCAGTACTTC.